This TCR beta chain was recorded in a study of CD8 T cells in ankylosing spondylitis. Study results and caveats: Among TCR beta sequences, a motif of eight or nine highly homologous variants appeared characteristic of ankylosing spondylitis blood. According to the report, clones linked to the disease were significantly enriched in matched synovial fluid samples taken from ankylosing spondylitis patients.

Quantitative 5'-RACE was performed with molecular barcodes, and it yielded the TCR beta libraries. TCRdb re-called the 5' RACE reads through MiXCR, storing one row per CDR3 protein. The sample lists about 240,000 distinct CDR3 sequences; around 9.1% were seen once. V was clipped by 5 bases and J by 13 bases; unmatched bases: 11. Germline V CDR1 and CDR2: SGHTA, FQGNSA. The CDR3 extends over 14 amino acids. This clonotype was counted a few times. Antigen specificity is unknown. This receptor was taken from a male donor with ankylosing spondylitis or in good health (not recorded which). The material sequenced was blood, either unsorted or a sorted T cell fraction (not recorded which). This rearrangement joins TRBV7-2 to TRBJ2-1; TRBD2 agrees at 10 bases. The CDR3 nucleotides read TGTGCCAGCAGCCCTGCCAGCGGGAGGGCTGATCAGTTCTTC. It specifies CASSPASGRADQFF.